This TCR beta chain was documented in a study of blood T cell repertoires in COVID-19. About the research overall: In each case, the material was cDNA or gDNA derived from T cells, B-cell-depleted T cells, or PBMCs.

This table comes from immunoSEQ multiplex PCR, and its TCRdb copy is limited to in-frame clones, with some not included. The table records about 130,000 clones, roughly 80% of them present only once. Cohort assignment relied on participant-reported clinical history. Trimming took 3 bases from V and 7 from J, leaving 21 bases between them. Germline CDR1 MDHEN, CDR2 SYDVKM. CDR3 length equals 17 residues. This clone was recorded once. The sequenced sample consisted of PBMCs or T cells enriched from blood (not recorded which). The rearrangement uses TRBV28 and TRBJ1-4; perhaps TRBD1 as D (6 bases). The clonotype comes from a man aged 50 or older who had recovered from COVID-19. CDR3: CASSLWGRVLQGEKLFF. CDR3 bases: TGTGCCAGCAGTTTGTGGGGGCGGGTCCTCCAGGGTGAAAAACTGTTTTTT. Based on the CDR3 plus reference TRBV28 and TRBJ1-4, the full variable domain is DVKVTQSSRYLVKRTGEKVFLECVQDMDHENMFWYRQDPGLGLRLIYFSYDVKMKEKGDIPEGYSVSREKKERFSLILESASTNQTSMYLCASSLWGRVLQGEKLFFGSGTQLSVL.